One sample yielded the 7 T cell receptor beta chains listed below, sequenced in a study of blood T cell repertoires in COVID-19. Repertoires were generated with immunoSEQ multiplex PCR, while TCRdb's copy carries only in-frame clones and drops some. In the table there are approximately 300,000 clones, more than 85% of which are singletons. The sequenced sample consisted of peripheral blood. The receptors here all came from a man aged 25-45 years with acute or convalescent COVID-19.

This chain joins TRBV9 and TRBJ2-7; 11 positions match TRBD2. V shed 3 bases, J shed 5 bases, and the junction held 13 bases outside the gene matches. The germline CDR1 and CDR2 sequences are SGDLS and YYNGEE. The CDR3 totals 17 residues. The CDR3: CASSALPTSGSRNEQYF. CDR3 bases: TGTGCCAGCAGCGCCCTCCCCACTAGCGGGAGTCGCAACGAGCAGTACTTC.

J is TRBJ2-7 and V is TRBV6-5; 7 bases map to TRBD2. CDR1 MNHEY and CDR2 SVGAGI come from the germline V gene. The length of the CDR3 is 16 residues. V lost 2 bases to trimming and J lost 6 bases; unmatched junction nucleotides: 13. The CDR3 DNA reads TGTGCCAGCAGTTACGTCCCGGGGGGAGGTAGTTCCGAGCAGTACTTC. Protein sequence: CASSYVPGGGSSEQYF.

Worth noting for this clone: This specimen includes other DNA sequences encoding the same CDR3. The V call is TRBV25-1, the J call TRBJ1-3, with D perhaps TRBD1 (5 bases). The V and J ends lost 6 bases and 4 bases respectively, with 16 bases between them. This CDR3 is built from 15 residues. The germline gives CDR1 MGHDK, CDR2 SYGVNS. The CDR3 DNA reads TGTGCCAGCAGCCGCCCGGGGGGTTCCGGAAACACCATATATTTT. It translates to CASSRPGGSGNTIYF.

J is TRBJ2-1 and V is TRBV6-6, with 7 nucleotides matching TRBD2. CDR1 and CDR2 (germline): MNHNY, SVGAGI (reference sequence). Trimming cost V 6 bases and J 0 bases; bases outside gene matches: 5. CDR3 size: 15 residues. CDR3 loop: CASSIGGSSYNEQFF. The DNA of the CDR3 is TGTGCCAGCAGCATTGGCGGGAGCTCCTACAATGAGCAGTTCTTC.

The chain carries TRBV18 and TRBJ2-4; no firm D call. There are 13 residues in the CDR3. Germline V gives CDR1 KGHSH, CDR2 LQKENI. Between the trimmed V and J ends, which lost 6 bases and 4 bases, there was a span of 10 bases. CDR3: CASSPVGKNIQYF. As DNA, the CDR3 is TGTGCCAGCTCCCCGGTCGGGAAAAACATTCAGTACTTC.

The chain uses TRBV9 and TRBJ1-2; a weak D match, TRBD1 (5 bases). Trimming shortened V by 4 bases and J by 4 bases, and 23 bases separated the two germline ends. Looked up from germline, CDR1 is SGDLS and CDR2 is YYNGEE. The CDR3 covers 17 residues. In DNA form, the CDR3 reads TGTGCCAGCAGCAGGAGAGTGGCGGGACGGGAGTTCTATGGCTACACCTTC. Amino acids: CASSRRVAGREFYGYTF.

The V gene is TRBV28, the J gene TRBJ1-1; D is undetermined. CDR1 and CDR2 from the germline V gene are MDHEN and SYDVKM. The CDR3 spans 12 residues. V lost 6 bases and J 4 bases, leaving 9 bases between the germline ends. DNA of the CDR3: TGTGCCAGCAGGGAAGGGAGCACTGAAGCTTTCTTT. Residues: CASREGSTEAFF.